This entry is about one T cell receptor beta chain. The record originates from a study of blood T cell repertoires in COVID-19. In the source study's methods: Cell counts per sample came from amplifying reference gene primers. TCRdb's table, derived via immunoSEQ multiplex PCR, lists solely in-frame clones and lacks some. V and J calls and clone size are copied from that table; D and trimming were computed from the DNA. The top ten clones hold around a tenth of a sample with over 200,000 clones, around 90% of them seen once. Each participant's cohort was designated according to participant-reported clinical history. The sequencing input was PBMCs or T cells enriched from blood (not recorded which). This TCR came from a man aged 18-30 years with acute COVID-19.

The CDR3 reads CASRKDSGSTDTQYF. Written as DNA, the CDR3 is TGTGCCAGCAGGAAAGATAGCGGGAGCACAGATACGCAGTATTTT. The chain combines TRBV2 with TRBJ2-3; 7 bases are a match to TRBD2. CDR1 and CDR2 from the germline V gene are SNHLY and FYNNEI. J gave up 0 bases and V 6 bases, and 6 bases lay outside the gene matches. This CDR3 comprises 15 residues.